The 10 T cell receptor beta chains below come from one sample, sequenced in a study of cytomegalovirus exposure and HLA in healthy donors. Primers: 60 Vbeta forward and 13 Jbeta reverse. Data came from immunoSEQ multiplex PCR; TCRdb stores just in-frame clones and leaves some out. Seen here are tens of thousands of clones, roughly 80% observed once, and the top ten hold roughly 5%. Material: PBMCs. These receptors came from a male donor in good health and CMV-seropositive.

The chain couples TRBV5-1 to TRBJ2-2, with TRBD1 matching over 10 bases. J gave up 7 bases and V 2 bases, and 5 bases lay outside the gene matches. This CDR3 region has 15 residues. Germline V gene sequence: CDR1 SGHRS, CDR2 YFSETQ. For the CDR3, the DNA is TGCGCCAGCAGCTTTGGGACAGGGGATAACGGGGAGCTGTTTTTT. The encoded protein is CASSFGTGDNGELFF.

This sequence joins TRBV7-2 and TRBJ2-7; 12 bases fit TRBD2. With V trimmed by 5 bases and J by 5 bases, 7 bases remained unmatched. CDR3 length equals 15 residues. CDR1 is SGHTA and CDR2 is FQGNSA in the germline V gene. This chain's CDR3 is CASSPGLAGTNEQYF. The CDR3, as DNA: TGTGCCAGCAGCCCAGGACTAGCGGGGACTAACGAGCAGTACTTC.

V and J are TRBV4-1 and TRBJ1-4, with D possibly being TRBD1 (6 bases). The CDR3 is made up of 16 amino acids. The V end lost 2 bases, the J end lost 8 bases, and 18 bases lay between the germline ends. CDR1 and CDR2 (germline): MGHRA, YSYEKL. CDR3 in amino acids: CASSQTTGIYGEKLFF. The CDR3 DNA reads TGCGCCAGCAGCCAAACTACAGGGATCTATGGGGAAAAACTGTTTTTT.

The CDR3 region has the DNA TGTGCCAGCACGGACAGGGGGATCACTGAAGCTTTCTTT. Translated, it gives CASTDRGITEAFF. The rearrangement links TRBV6-5 to TRBJ1-1; TRBD1 matches at 10 bases. Germline V lookup: CDR1 MNHEY, CDR2 SVGAGI. This CDR3 has 13 amino acids. Trimming at V came to 7 bases and at J to 4 bases, leaving 3 bases not matched to a gene.

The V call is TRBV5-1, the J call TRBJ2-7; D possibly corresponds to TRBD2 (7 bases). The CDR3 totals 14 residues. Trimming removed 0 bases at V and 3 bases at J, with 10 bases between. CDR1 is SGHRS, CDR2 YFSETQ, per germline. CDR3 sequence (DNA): TGCGCCAGCAGCTTGGGGGGGGGACACTACGAGCAGTACTTC. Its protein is CASSLGGGHYEQYF.

In DNA form, the CDR3 reads TGTGCCAGCAGCGCAGGCCCAGTTACCGGGGAGCTGTTTTTT. Its protein product is CASSAGPVTGELFF. The chain has TRBV9 and TRBJ2-2; D is uncertain. Germline CDR1 reads SGDLS; CDR2 reads YYNGEE. The CDR3 covers 14 residues. Trimming cost V 3 bases and J 5 bases, with 11 bases left between them.

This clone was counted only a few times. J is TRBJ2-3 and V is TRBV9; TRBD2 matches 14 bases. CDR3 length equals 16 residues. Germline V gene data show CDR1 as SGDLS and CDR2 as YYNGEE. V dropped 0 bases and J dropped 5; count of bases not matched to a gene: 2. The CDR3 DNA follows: TGTGCCAGCAGCGTAGGACTAGCGGGGGGGCAAGATACGCAGTATTTT. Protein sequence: CASSVGLAGGQDTQYF.

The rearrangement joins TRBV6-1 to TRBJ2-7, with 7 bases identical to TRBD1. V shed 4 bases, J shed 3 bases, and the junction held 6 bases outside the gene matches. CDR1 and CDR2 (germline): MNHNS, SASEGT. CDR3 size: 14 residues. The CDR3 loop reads CASSATGTFYEQYF. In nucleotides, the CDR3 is TGTGCCAGCAGTGCGACAGGGACCTTCTACGAGCAGTACTTC.

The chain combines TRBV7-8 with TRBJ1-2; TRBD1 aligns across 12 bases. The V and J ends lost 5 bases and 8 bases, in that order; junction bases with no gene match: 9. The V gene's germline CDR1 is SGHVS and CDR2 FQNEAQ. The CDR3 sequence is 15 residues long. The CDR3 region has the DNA TGTGCCAGCAGCCCTCCGGGACAGGGGGCAGGGGGCTACACCTTC. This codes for CASSPPGQGAGGYTF.

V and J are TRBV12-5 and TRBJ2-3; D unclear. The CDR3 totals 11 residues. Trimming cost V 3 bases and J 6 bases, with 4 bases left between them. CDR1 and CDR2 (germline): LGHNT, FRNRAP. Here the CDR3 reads CASGLTDTQYF. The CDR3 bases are TGTGCTAGTGGTTTAACTGATACGCAGTATTTT.